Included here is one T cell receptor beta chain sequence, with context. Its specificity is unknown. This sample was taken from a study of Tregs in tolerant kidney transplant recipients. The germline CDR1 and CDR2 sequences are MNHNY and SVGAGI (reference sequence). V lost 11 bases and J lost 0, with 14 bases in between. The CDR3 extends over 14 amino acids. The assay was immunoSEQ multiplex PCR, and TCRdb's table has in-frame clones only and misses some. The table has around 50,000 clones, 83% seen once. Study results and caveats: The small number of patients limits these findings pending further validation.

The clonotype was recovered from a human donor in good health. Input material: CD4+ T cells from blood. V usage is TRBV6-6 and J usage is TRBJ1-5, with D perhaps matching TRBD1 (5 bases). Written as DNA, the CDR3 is TGTGCCGCCCAGGAGAGGGGTAGCAATCAGCCCCAGCATTTT. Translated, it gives CAAQERGSNQPQHF.